The 5 T cell receptor beta chains below come from one sample, sequenced in a study of blood T cells in healthy people across ages. A second PCR, run for about 7 to 11 cycles, used a sample-barcoded 5' primer plus a J-beta primer mix. TCRdb re-derived calls from the 5' RACE reads in MiXCR, one entry per CDR3 protein. The table includes roughly 1.4 million distinct CDR3 sequences, 59% detected once. Sequencing input: blood. These receptors were obtained from a man aged 18-30 years in good health.

This clonotype has more than one count but fewer than ten. This sequence joins TRBV7-9 and TRBJ2-5; no definite D call. The ends were cut back, 5 bases at V and 9 bases at J, with 22 bases in the middle. This CDR3 is 15 amino acids long. The germline CDR1 and CDR2 sequences are SEHNR and FQNEAQ (reference sequence). This chain's CDR3 is CASSHPLRDPLAQYF. The CDR3 coding sequence is TGTGCCAGCAGCCATCCTCTTAGGGATCCCCTGGCCCAGTACTTC.

V gene TRBV29-1 combines with J gene TRBJ2-1; D remains unclear. Germline loops: CDR1 SQVTM, CDR2 ANQGSEA. Deletions cut 3 bases from V and 9 bases from J, with 12 bases between. The CDR3 sequence is 12 residues long. The DNA for the CDR3 is TGCAGCGTTGACCAGACTGCCGGTGAGCAGTTCTTC. This translates into CSVDQTAGEQFF.

This clonotype was counted a single time. The junction shows a germline mismatch at one end, possibly a read error. The rearrangement uses TRBV6-2 or TRBV6-3 and TRBJ2-1; TRBD2 agrees at 7 bases. The CDR3 totals 16 residues. Per the germline V gene, CDR1 is MNHEY and CDR2 is SVGEGT. CDR3 sequence: CPSSHSLAGVSNEQFF. The CDR3 DNA is TGTCCCAGCAGCCACTCACTGGCGGGGGTGAGCAATGAGCAGTTCTTC.

This clonotype has only a few counts. The V call is TRBV27, the J call TRBJ1-4; 8 positions match TRBD1. This CDR3 comprises 14 residues. V gave up 5 bases and J gave up 2 bases; unmatched junction bases: 1. CDR1 is MNHEY and CDR2 is SMNVEV in the germline V gene (reference sequence). This chain's CDR3 is CASSRQGTNEKLFF. As DNA, the CDR3 is TGTGCCAGCAGTCGACAGGGGACTAATGAAAAACTGTTTTTT.

The J gene is TRBJ1-2, the V gene TRBV6-5, with TRBD1 as a possible D gene (6 bases). Trimming took off 4 bases at V and 3 bases at J, with 15 bases between the two ends. Germline V gene data show CDR1 as MNHEY and CDR2 as SVGAGI. This CDR3 spans 15 amino acids. DNA for the CDR3: TGTGCCAGCAGTTCCTATCGGGCAGGGGACTATGGCTACACCTTC. This gives the protein CASSSYRAGDYGYTF.